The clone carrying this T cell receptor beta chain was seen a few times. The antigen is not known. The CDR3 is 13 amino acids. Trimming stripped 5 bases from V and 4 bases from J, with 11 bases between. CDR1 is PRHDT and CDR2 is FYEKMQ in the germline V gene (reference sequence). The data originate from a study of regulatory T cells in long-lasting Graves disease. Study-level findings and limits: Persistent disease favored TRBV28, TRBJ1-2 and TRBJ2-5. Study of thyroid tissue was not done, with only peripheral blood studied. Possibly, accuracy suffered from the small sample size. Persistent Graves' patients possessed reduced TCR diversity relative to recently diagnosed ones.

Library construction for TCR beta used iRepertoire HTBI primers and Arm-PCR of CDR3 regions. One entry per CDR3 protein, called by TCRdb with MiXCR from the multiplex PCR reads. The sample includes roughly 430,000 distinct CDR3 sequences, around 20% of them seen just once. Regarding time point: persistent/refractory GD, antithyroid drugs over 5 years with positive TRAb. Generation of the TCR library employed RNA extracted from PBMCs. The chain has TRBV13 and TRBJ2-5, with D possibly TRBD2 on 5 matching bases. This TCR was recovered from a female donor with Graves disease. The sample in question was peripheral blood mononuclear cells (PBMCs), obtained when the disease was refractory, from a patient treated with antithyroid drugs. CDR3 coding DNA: TGTGCCAGCAGCCGGGAACTCAGAGAGACCCAGTACTTC. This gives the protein CASSRELRETQYF. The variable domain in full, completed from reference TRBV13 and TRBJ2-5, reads AAGVIQSPRHLIKEKRETATLKCYPIPRHDTVYWYQQGPGQDPQFLISFYEKMQSDKGSIPDRFSAQQFSDYHSELNMSSLELGDSALYFCASSRELRETQYFGPGTRLLVL.